A single sample gave rise to the 13 T cell receptor beta chains below, sequenced in a study of T cell changes during pregnancy in multiple sclerosis. Only in-frame clones appear in the TCRdb table, and some are missing; sequencing was by immunoSEQ multiplex PCR. The sample has under 40,000 clones, 85% to 95% seen once; the top ten hold more than 0.3%. The sample was CD4+ T cells from peripheral blood mononuclear cells, taken in the third trimester of pregnancy. The receptors derive from a female donor in good health, enrolled as a control in a pregnancy study.

The V and J genes are TRBV5-6 and TRBJ2-1; TRBD2 might be the D (6 bases). CDR1 SGHDT and CDR2 YYEEEE come from the germline V gene. This CDR3 spans 16 amino acids. V lost 3 bases and J 2 bases, leaving 15 bases between the germline ends. The CDR3 DNA follows: TGTGCCAGCAGCTGGGGTGGTTGGAGGGCCTACAATGAGCAGTTCTTC. Translation: CASSWGGWRAYNEQFF.

This rearrangement joins TRBV6-1 to TRBJ2-1; TRBD1 is a possible D gene (6 bases). The germline CDR1 and CDR2 sequences are MNHNS and SASEGT. The CDR3 extends over 15 amino acids. V was pared by 3 bases and J by 5 bases, with 14 bases between. The CDR3 reads CASSEDSVQNNEQFF. In DNA, the CDR3 is TGTGCCAGCAGTGAGGACAGCGTCCAGAACAATGAGCAGTTCTTC.

The chain links TRBV18 to TRBJ1-3; 7 bases align to TRBD1. The trim removed 3 bases at V and 5 bases at J, leaving 10 bases unmatched. The CDR3 is made up of 16 amino acids. In germline, CDR1 is KGHSH, CDR2 LQKENI. The CDR3 bases are TGTGCCAGCTCACCCCGTACAGGGGAAAAGCGAAACACCATATATTTT. This translates into CASSPRTGEKRNTIYF.

The V call is TRBV2, the J call TRBJ1-5; 9 nucleotides line up with TRBD1. The CDR3 consists of 15 residues. The V and J ends lost 5 bases and 4 bases, in that order; junction bases with no gene match: 6. The germline CDR1 and CDR2 sequences are SNHLY and FYNNEI. CDR3 loop: CASSSGTGNNQPQHF. The DNA for the CDR3 is TGTGCCAGCAGTTCCGGGACAGGGAATAATCAGCCCCAGCATTTT.

The chain links TRBV30 to TRBJ1-1; TRBD1 might be the D (5 bases). V was pared by 2 bases and J by 8 bases, with 21 bases between. The germline V gene has CDR1 GTSNPN and CDR2 SVGIG (reference sequence). The CDR3 loop spans 15 amino acids. The CDR3 protein is CAWSNSEKGAPEAFF. The CDR3 nucleotides read TGTGCCTGGAGTAATTCGGAAAAAGGGGCACCCGAAGCTTTCTTT.

V is TRBV4-1 and J is TRBJ1-3; TRBD1 agrees at 7 bases. The J segment lost 2 bases and the V segment lost 5 bases, leaving 12 bases of the junction unmatched. The germline gives CDR1 MGHRA, CDR2 YSYEKL. The CDR3 runs to 17 residues. DNA for the CDR3: TGCGCCAGCAGCAATACAATACGGACAGGCGCTGGAAACACCATATATTTT. Protein sequence: CASSNTIRTGAGNTIYF.

The chain recombines TRBV2 with TRBJ2-7; TRBD2 agrees at 8 bases. V lost 6 bases, J lost 5 bases, and 12 bases stayed unmatched. Germline V gene sequence: CDR1 SNHLY, CDR2 FYNNEI. The CDR3 sequence is 15 residues long. The CDR3 loop reads CASRPGTSRSDEQYF. CDR3 bases: TGTGCCAGCAGACCGGGGACTAGTAGATCCGACGAGCAGTACTTC.

The chain recombines TRBV5-5 with TRBJ1-5, with TRBD1 matching 8 bases. The CDR3 runs to 16 residues. Germline CDR1 SGHKS, CDR2 YYEKEE (reference sequence). V lost 4 bases and J lost 7; bases outside the gene matches: 13. The CDR3: CASSLSLQGAGQPQHF. CDR3 in DNA: TGTGCCAGCAGCCTATCGCTTCAGGGGGCAGGGCAGCCCCAGCATTTT. Variable domain in full (rest from reference TRBV5-5 and TRBJ1-5): DAGVTQSPTHLIKTRGQQVTLRCSPISGHKSVSWYQQVLGQGPQFIFQYYEKEERGRGNFPDRFSARQFPNYSSELNVNALLLGDSALYLCASSLSLQGAGQPQHFGDGTRLSIL.

A single count supports this clone. The CDR3 DNA follows: TGTGCCAGCGGACACCCCGACAGGGATGAAGCTTTCTTT. It specifies CASGHPDRDEAFF. The chain couples TRBV28 to TRBJ1-1; 7 bases are shared with TRBD1. Germline loops: CDR1 MDHEN, CDR2 SYDVKM. The CDR3 length is 13 residues. With V trimmed by 8 bases and J by 7 bases, 10 bases remained unmatched. Together with reference TRBV28 and TRBJ1-1, the CDR3 gives the full variable domain: DVKVTQSSRYLVKRTGEKVFLECVQDMDHENMFWYRQDPGLGLRLIYFSYDVKMKEKGDIPEGYSVSREKKERFSLILESASTNQTSMYLCASGHPDRDEAFFGQGTRLTVV.

This clone was counted only a few times. The gene calls are TRBV28 and TRBJ2-1; 8 nucleotides agree with TRBD2. V shed 2 bases, J shed 9 bases, and the junction held 0 bases outside the gene matches. CDR1 is MDHEN and CDR2 is SYDVKM in the germline V gene. The CDR3 extends over 12 amino acids. CDR3: CASSLGTSEQFF. The CDR3, as DNA: TGTGCCAGCAGTTTAGGGACTAGTGAGCAGTTCTTC.

Turning to this clone: At one of its ends the junction is not consistent with the germline gene, which may arise from a read error. This sequence joins TRBV6-1 and TRBJ2-1; a possible D gene is TRBD2 (5 bases). The CDR3 is made up of 16 amino acids. Germline CDR1 reads MNHNS; CDR2 reads SASEGT. CDR3 loop: CASSERAGGLGNDLVF. DNA of the CDR3: TGTGCCAGCAGTGAACGTGCCGGCGGGTTAGGCAATGATTTGGTCTTC.

The chain combines TRBV19 with TRBJ2-1; 9 bases align to TRBD1. CDR3 length: 15 residues. V was pared by 6 bases and J by 5 bases, with 8 bases of the junction left unmatched. Germline lookup yields CDR1 LNHDA and CDR2 SQIVND (reference sequence). This CDR3 reads CASRMTGTGNNEQFF. The CDR3 bases are TGTGCCAGTAGAATGACCGGGACAGGGAACAATGAGCAGTTCTTC.

V and J are TRBV6-5 and TRBJ2-3; a possible D gene is TRBD2 (6 bases). Germline-derived CDR1 and CDR2 are MNHEY and SVGAGI. This CDR3 is built from 15 residues. V lost 6 bases and J lost 0, with 13 bases in between. The CDR3 protein is CASSREYTSTDTQYF. Here the CDR3 DNA reads TGTGCCAGCAGCCGGGAGTACACTAGCACAGATACGCAGTATTTT.